These 32 T cell receptor beta chains came from one sample sequenced in a study of shared clonotypes between healthy human individuals. Measured with immunoSEQ multiplex PCR; TCRdb has only the in-frame clones, and not every one. The sample lists approximately 500,000 clones, 60% to 80% seen once, with under 15% in the top ten. Sample: PBMCs. Every receptor here comes from a woman between 40 and 50 years old in good health. Some clones in this sample may be carry-over from other donors' samples.

This chain links TRBV2 with TRBJ2-3; 14 bases align to TRBD2. The CDR3 has 16 amino acids. In germline, CDR1 is SNHLY, CDR2 FYNNEI. With V trimmed by 6 bases and J by 5 bases, 7 bases remained unmatched. For the CDR3, the DNA is TGTGCCAGCAGCGACGGGACTAGCGGGAGCGGAGATACGCAGTATTTT. This sequence encodes CASSDGTSGSGDTQYF.

The CDR3 nucleotides read TGTGCCTGGAGCCGAAGACAAAATCTCTACAATGAGCAGTTCTTC. Its translation: CAWSRRQNLYNEQFF. The chain is built from TRBV30 and TRBJ2-1; D is unclear. Germline CDR1 GTSNPN, CDR2 SVGIG (reference sequence). V lost 3 bases and J lost 3, with 15 bases in between. CDR3 length: 15 residues.

CDR3 coding DNA: TGTGCCAGCAGCACCGGACTAGCGGGAGTTCTCGGAGATACGCAGTATTTT. The encoded protein is CASSTGLAGVLGDTQYF. V gene TRBV9 combines with J gene TRBJ2-3, with 13 bases matching TRBD2. CDR1 and CDR2 (germline): SGDLS, YYNGEE. The trim removed 4 bases at V and 5 bases at J, leaving 10 bases unmatched. The CDR3 consists of 17 residues.

The V gene is TRBV19, the J gene TRBJ1-4; D gene unclear. Germline V CDR1 and CDR2: LNHDA, SQIVND (reference sequence). V was clipped by 6 bases and J by 0 bases, with 14 bases between them. This CDR3 comprises 16 residues. The CDR3 bases are TGTGCCAGTAGGGACTTTACAAGTGCAACTAATGAAAAACTGTTTTTT. This translates into CASRDFTSATNEKLFF.

The chain carries TRBV29-1 and TRBJ1-5; TRBD1 matches 11 bases. This CDR3 is 12 amino acids long. Germline CDR1 reads SQVTM; CDR2 reads ANQGSEA. V dropped 7 bases and J dropped 9; count of bases not matched to a gene: 5. In nucleotides, the CDR3 is TGCAGCGCCGGACAGGGGGCATGGCCCCAGCATTTT. This gives the protein CSAGQGAWPQHF. Complete variable domain (other parts from reference TRBV29-1 and TRBJ1-5): SAVISQKPSRDICQRGTSLTIQCQVDSQVTMMFWYRQQPGQSLTLIATANQGSEATYESGFVIDKFPISRPNLTFSTLTVSNMSPEDSSIYLCSAGQGAWPQHFGDGTRLSIL.

Points on this clone: This likely came from a read error, as a far larger clone is one base away. The rearrangement joins TRBV13 to TRBJ2-1; no definite D call. Germline assignment: CDR1 PRHDT and CDR2 FYEKMQ (reference sequence). Trimming left V 4 bases short and J 3 bases short, with 1 base between. CDR3 length equals 11 residues. The CDR3 nucleotides are TGTGCCAGCAGCTACTACAATGAGCAGTTCTTC. This encodes CASSYYNEQFF.

The CDR3 DNA reads as TGTGCCAGCAGGCGACCGGGACAGGGCGGAAACTATGGCTACACCTTC. Translating it yields CASRRPGQGGNYGYTF. This chain uses TRBV11-2 with TRBJ1-2; 9 bases are shared with TRBD1. The CDR3 has 16 amino acids. The germline gives CDR1 SGHAT, CDR2 FQNNGV. J lost 2 bases, V lost 6 bases, and 10 bases had no gene match.

This chain connects TRBV4-2 to TRBJ1-1, with D maybe TRBD1 (5 bases). Deletions cut 5 bases from V and 5 bases from J, with 12 bases between. There are 13 residues in the CDR3. From germline, CDR1 is LGHNA and CDR2 YNFKEQ. The chain's CDR3 is CASSFDRDTEAFF. CDR3 nucleotides: TGTGCCAGCAGCTTTGACAGAGATACTGAAGCTTTCTTT.

The chain links TRBV7-2 to TRBJ1-4; TRBD1 aligns across 7 bases. The CDR3 sequence is 14 residues long. J was trimmed by 7 bases and V by 1 base; bases with no gene match: 3. Germline V lookup: CDR1 SGHTA, CDR2 FQGNSA. For the CDR3, the DNA is TGTGCCAGCAGCTTAGTGCACAGGGGTGAAAAACTGTTTTTT. Residues: CASSLVHRGEKLFF. Full variable domain (remainder filled in from reference TRBV7-2 and TRBJ1-4): GAGVSQSPSNKVTEKGKDVELRCDPISGHTALYWYRQSLGQGLEFLIYFQGNSAPDKSGLPSDRFSAERTGGSVSTLTIQRTQQEDSAVYLCASSLVHRGEKLFFGSGTQLSVL.

The rearrangement links TRBV6-4 to TRBJ2-3, with 12 positions matching TRBD2. Trimming took 6 bases from V and 6 from J; bases not matched to a gene: 10. The V gene's germline CDR1 is MRHNA and CDR2 SNTAGT. The CDR3 contains 16 residues. The CDR3 DNA sequence: TGTGCCAGCAGAGCCACCGGGACTAGCGGGCCGGATACGCAGTATTTT. Its protein product is CASRATGTSGPDTQYF.

The gene calls are TRBV19 and TRBJ2-2, with 7 bases identical to TRBD2. The germline CDR1 and CDR2 sequences are LNHDA and SQIVND (reference sequence). Trimming removed 7 bases from V and 5 bases from J; junction bases left unmatched: 7. This CDR3 is built from 14 residues. The CDR3 region is CASTTGGETGELFF. The CDR3, as DNA: TGTGCCAGTACAACTGGGGGGGAGACCGGGGAGCTGTTTTTT.

The chain employs TRBV19 and TRBJ2-5; the D gene is possibly TRBD1 (6 bases). CDR1 and CDR2 from the germline V gene are LNHDA and SQIVND (reference sequence). Deletions cut 8 bases from V and 5 bases from J, with 15 bases between. This CDR3 region has 13 residues. The DNA of the CDR3 is TGTGCCAGTCGCGGCAGGGGCAAGGAGACCCAGTACTTC. Residues: CASRGRGKETQYF.

J is TRBJ2-2 and V is TRBV11-2, with 8 bases fitting TRBD2. V lost 5 bases, J lost 3 bases, and 8 bases stayed unmatched. The CDR3 loop spans 16 amino acids. CDR1 is SGHAT and CDR2 is FQNNGV in the germline V gene. The CDR3 sequence: CASSRSGREDTGELFF. In DNA form, the CDR3 reads TGTGCCAGCAGCCGCAGCGGGAGAGAGGACACCGGGGAGCTGTTTTTT.

The V and J genes are TRBV28 and TRBJ2-5; 10 positions agree with TRBD2. Germline values: CDR1 MDHEN, CDR2 SYDVKM. The junction had 4 bases not matched to a gene; V was cut back by 2 bases and J by 1 base. The CDR3 totals 16 residues. The CDR3 region has the DNA TGTGCCAGCAGTTTAGGACTAGCGGCATCCCAAGAGACCCAGTACTTC. Its protein is CASSLGLAASQETQYF.

J is TRBJ2-2 and V is TRBV6-4; no clear D gene. The CDR3 has 14 amino acids. Germline V gives CDR1 MRHNA, CDR2 SNTAGT. V was clipped by 2 bases and J by 1 base, with 5 bases between them. The CDR3 coding sequence is TGTGCCAGCAGTGACCTAGGGAACACCGGGGAGCTGTTTTTT. Amino acid sequence: CASSDLGNTGELFF.

The chain carries TRBV5-1 and TRBJ1-5, with a possible D match to TRBD1 (6 bases). From germline, CDR1 is SGHRS and CDR2 YFSETQ. The CDR3 length is 13 residues. Trimming removed 5 bases at V and 4 bases at J, with 10 bases between. CDR3 nucleotides: TGCGCCAGCAGTCCACAGGGTAATCAGCCCCAGCATTTT. This gives the protein CASSPQGNQPQHF.

This clone was seen once. V gene TRBV28 combines with J gene TRBJ2-7; D is unresolved. This CDR3 has 11 residues. Deletions cut 2 bases from V and 5 bases from J, with 4 bases between. The germline V gene has CDR1 MDHEN and CDR2 SYDVKM. CDR3 in DNA: TGTGCCAGCAGTTTAGTGGACGAGCAGTACTTC. Residues: CASSLVDEQYF. The full variable domain, with the rest looked up from reference TRBV28 and TRBJ2-7, is DVKVTQSSRYLVKRTGEKVFLECVQDMDHENMFWYRQDPGLGLRLIYFSYDVKMKEKGDIPEGYSVSREKKERFSLILESASTNQTSMYLCASSLVDEQYFGPGTRLTVT.

This sequence joins TRBV28 and TRBJ2-7; 8 nucleotides line up with TRBD2. The junction had 12 bases not matched to a gene; V was cut back by 5 bases and J by 6 bases. CDR1 and CDR2 (germline): MDHEN, SYDVKM. This CDR3 comprises 15 residues. CDR3 residues: CASSPAQAGVIEQYF. The DNA of the CDR3 is TGTGCCAGCAGTCCGGCCCAAGCGGGAGTTATCGAGCAGTACTTC.

This clone was seen just once. This rearrangement joins TRBV5-1 to TRBJ1-3; D is unresolved. Germline V CDR1 and CDR2: SGHRS, YFSETQ. Trimming removed 0 bases at V and 0 bases at J, with 10 bases between. The CDR3 length is 16 residues. In DNA form, the CDR3 reads TGCGCCAGCAGCTTGGGGTCATTTCGCTCTGGAAACACCATATATTTT. It yields the protein CASSLGSFRSGNTIYF.

This clone was seen just once. The chain couples TRBV27 to TRBJ2-3; D unclear. The germline gives CDR1 MNHEY, CDR2 SMNVEV (reference sequence). The CDR3 covers 14 residues. Deletions cut 6 bases from V and 5 bases from J, with 15 bases between. The chain's CDR3 is CASSWTNSGDTQYF. As DNA, the CDR3 is TGTGCCAGCAGCTGGACCAACTCGGGAGATACGCAGTATTTT.

The J gene is TRBJ2-5, the V gene TRBV10-3, with no clear D. Gene TRBJ2-7 matches the end of the DNA better, so the J call may be wrong. Germline loops: CDR1 ENHRY, CDR2 SYGVKD. The CDR3 is 14 amino acids. The chain's CDR3 is CAISDVRRSYEQYF. As DNA, the CDR3 is TGTGCCATCAGTGACGTTCGCCGCTCCTACGAGCAGTACTTC.

This clone was seen only a few times. The chain is built from TRBV29-1 and TRBJ2-1; weak D call: TRBD1 (5 bases). The V gene's germline CDR1 is SQVTM and CDR2 ANQGSEA. V lost 7 bases and J lost 7, with 17 bases in between. The CDR3 loop spans 13 amino acids. This CDR3 is CSAERQPSNEQFF. In nucleotides, the CDR3 is TGCAGCGCTGAGCGACAGCCGAGTAATGAGCAGTTCTTC.

The V and J genes are TRBV5-5 and TRBJ2-4; 7 nucleotides align to TRBD1. This CDR3 contains 20 residues. J gave up 0 bases and V 4 bases, and 19 bases lay outside the gene matches. Germline CDR1 is SGHKS and CDR2 is YYEKEE (reference sequence). The CDR3 DNA reads as TGTGCCAGCAGCCCCCGGGGCTCACAGGGGAAATTCCTAGCCAAAAACATTCAGTACTTC. This encodes CASSPRGSQGKFLAKNIQYF.

The chain joins TRBV27 to TRBJ1-5, with 10 nucleotides matching TRBD1. The CDR3 length is 14 residues. CDR1 MNHEY and CDR2 SMNVEV come from the germline V gene (reference sequence). V gave up 3 bases and J gave up 6 bases; unmatched junction bases: 2. The CDR3 nucleotides are TGTGCCAGCAGTTTGACAGGGGGCCGTCAGCCCCAGCATTTT. It translates to CASSLTGGRQPQHF.

The chain couples TRBV14 to TRBJ2-3, with D uncertain. The CDR3 runs 14 residues. V was shortened by 6 bases and J by 6 bases, with 16 bases between the two germline ends. The germline V gene has CDR1 SGHDN and CDR2 FVKESK. The CDR3 coding sequence is TGTGCCAGCAGTCCGGGCCGTCTGCGGGATACGCAGTATTTT. It specifies CASSPGRLRDTQYF.

This clone was observed once. The V call is TRBV4-1, the J call TRBJ2-1, with 15 nucleotides matching TRBD2. This CDR3 comprises 18 residues. Trimming cost V 3 bases and J 5 bases; bases outside gene matches: 8. Germline loops: CDR1 MGHRA, CDR2 YSYEKL. The CDR3 here is CASSQGLAGGFGNNEQFF. In DNA, the CDR3 is TGCGCCAGCAGCCAGGGACTAGCGGGAGGCTTCGGGAACAATGAGCAGTTCTTC.

This clone is a singleton in its sample. The chain joins TRBV28 to TRBJ2-4, with 9 bases that match TRBD2. This CDR3 spans 19 amino acids. Germline V lookup: CDR1 MDHEN, CDR2 SYDVKM. With 6 bases clipped from V and 7 bases from J, the junction kept 22 bases outside the gene matches. This CDR3 reads CASSPSRVGGLATINIQYF. DNA for the CDR3: TGTGCCAGCAGCCCCTCGCGGGTTGGCGGACTAGCGACCATCAACATTCAGTACTTC.

The DNA of the CDR3 is TGTGCCAGCAGCTTAGAGCCTCACCTAGATGAGCAGTTCTTC. Translating it yields CASSLEPHLDEQFF. The gene calls are TRBV7-9 and TRBJ2-1; unclear D gene. Germline CDR1 and CDR2: SEHNR and FQNEAQ (reference sequence). With 1 base removed from V and 8 bases from J, the gap between germline ends came to 12 bases. The CDR3 totals 14 residues. Looking up the rest from reference TRBV7-9 and TRBJ2-1 gives the full variable domain: DTGVSQNPRHKITKRGQNVTFRCDPISEHNRLYWYRQTLGQGPEFLTYFQNEAQLEKSRLLSDRFSAERPKGSFSTLEIQRTEQGDSAMYLCASSLEPHLDEQFFGPGTRLTVL.

V and J are TRBV5-1 and TRBJ1-4; 9 bases map to TRBD1. V was clipped by 4 bases and J by 0 bases; unmatched bases: 7. The germline gives CDR1 SGHRS, CDR2 YFSETQ. The CDR3 is 17 residues long. The DNA for the CDR3 is TGCGCCAGCAGCCCTGACAGGGGGAGACCAACTAATGAAAAACTGTTTTTT. It is translated as CASSPDRGRPTNEKLFF.

The V and J genes are TRBV2 and TRBJ2-7; D gene unclear. V dropped 7 bases and J dropped 1 base, with 14 bases sitting between them. Looked up from germline, CDR1 is SNHLY and CDR2 is FYNNEI. The CDR3 spans 14 residues. CDR3 sequence: CASTGPAYSYEQYF. CDR3 coding DNA: TGTGCCAGCACCGGCCCGGCATATTCCTACGAGCAGTACTTC. The entire variable domain, with the rest obtained from reference TRBV2 and TRBJ2-7, is as follows: EPEVTQTPSHQVTQMGQEVILRCVPISNHLYFYWYRQILGQKVEFLVSFYNNEISEKSEIFDDQFSVERPDGSNFTLKIRSTKLEDSAMYFCASTGPAYSYEQYFGPGTRLTVT.

The chain couples TRBV2 to TRBJ2-7; 8 bases map to TRBD1. The germline gives CDR1 SNHLY, CDR2 FYNNEI. The V segment lost 7 bases and the J segment 4 bases; nucleotides outside the gene matches: 6. The CDR3 runs 13 residues. CDR3 residues: CASTRDRRYEQYF. The CDR3 bases are TGTGCCAGCACCCGGGACAGGCGGTACGAGCAGTACTTC.

This chain links TRBV27 with TRBJ1-3; the D is unclear. This CDR3 has 16 residues. Per the germline V gene, CDR1 is MNHEY and CDR2 is SMNVEV (reference sequence). The germline V and J ends were trimmed by 5 bases and 4 bases, with 18 bases remaining between them. The chain's CDR3 is CASSPAPTSGGNTIYF. The DNA of the CDR3 is TGTGCCAGCAGTCCTGCCCCCACCAGTGGGGGAAACACCATATATTTT.